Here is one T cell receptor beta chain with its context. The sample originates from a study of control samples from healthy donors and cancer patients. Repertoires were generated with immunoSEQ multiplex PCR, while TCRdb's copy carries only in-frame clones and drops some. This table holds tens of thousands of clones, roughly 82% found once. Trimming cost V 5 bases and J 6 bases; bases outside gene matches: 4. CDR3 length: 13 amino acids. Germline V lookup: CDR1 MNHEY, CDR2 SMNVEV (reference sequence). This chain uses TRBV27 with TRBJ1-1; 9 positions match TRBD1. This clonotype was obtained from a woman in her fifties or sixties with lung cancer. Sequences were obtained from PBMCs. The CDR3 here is CASSTDRGSEAFF. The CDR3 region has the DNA TGTGCCAGCAGTACCGACAGGGGGTCTGAAGCTTTCTTT.